The entry that follows covers one T cell receptor (beta chain) sequence. Which antigen it targets is not known. Base qualities are not provided; no much larger clone lies one nucleotide away. Different DNA sequences within this sample yield the same CDR3. Each collaborating institution followed its own protocols to collect whole blood in K2EDTA tubes. For TCRbeta analysis, collaborators shipped samples in one of three forms: frozen whole blood, isolated PBMCs, or DNA extracted from either of those sample types. This specimen belongs to a study of blood T cell repertoires in COVID-19 (dated by TCRdb to the early 2020s). With respect to the entire study: The collaborator samples originated in the United States, Italy and Spain and spanned the acute and convalescent phases of COVID-19. The prospective study material was composed of cDNA or gDNA derived from T cells, B-cell-depleted T cells, or PBMCs. A freely available public database, intended as a resource for researchers studying the immune response to SARS-CoV-2, is where the repertoires were released. A de-identified subject ID, COVID-19 status, age in years and sex were almost always included in the sample metadata. HLA class I and class II types, where available, came from metadata supplied by the sample provider rather than from assay-based typing. Deeply sampled blood TCRbeta repertoires from subjects exposed to, actively infected with, or recovered from COVID-19 were included in the dataset. The samples were drawn from two sources: the first 160 participants of the ongoing ImmuneRACE study, and 1,000 to 1,500 subjects contributed by 6 global collaborators.

There are 13 amino acids in the CDR3, from cysteine to phenylalanine inclusive. Kept here is only the CDR3 DNA, which spans 39 bases and is read in frame from base 1. As encoded in the germline V gene (reference sequence), CDR1 is LNHDA while CDR2 is SQIVND. Compared with germline, V lacks 8 bases and J lacks 4 bases; bases without a gene match: 5. What the work shows at the level of the full study, not this receptor alone: The quantity of clinical and demographic metadata differed by source and by participant and was supplied without curation.

TCRbeta CDR3 regions were amplified from genomic DNA by means of the immunoSEQ Assay, a bias-controlled multiplex PCR. From the authors' description of their analysis: Within the assay, amplification of reference gene primers was used to estimate how many nucleated cells each sample contained. To quantify the absolute abundance of each unique TCRbeta CDR3 rearrangement, sequence reads were collapsed and filtered. For each sample, productive Simpson clonality was calculated as the square root of Simpson's diversity index over productive rearrangements. Drawn from immuneACCESS, this table holds only the in-frame rearrangements with V and J called that TCRdb kept. Clones are partly lost; checked studies trace under half to an unresolved V gene and leave the rest unexplained. Clone size and the V and J calls come from that table; the DNA yielded D and trimming. Within this sample are 85,000 to 130,000 clones, with roughly 90% of them counted one time only. 0.85% to 1% of the sample is held by the ten biggest clonotypes.

The TCR sequence derives from a man aged 55 to 70 with acute or convalescent COVID-19. The sequenced material came from peripheral blood. In this chain, TRBV19 is recombined with TRBJ1-5; the junction holds 7 bases that match TRBD1. The DNA sequence is TGTGCCAGTTCAGGACAGGCTAATCAGCCCCAGCATTTT. This translates into CASSGQANQPQHF.